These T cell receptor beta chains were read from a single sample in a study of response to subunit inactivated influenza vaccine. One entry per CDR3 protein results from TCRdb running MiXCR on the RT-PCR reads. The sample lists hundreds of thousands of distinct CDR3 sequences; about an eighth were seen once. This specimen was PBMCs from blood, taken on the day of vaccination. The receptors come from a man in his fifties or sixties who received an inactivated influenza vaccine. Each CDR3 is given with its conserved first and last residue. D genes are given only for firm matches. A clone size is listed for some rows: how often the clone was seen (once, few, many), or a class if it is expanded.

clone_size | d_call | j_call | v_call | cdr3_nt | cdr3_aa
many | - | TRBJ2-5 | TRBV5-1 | TGCGCCAGCAGCTTGGCCGACAGAGATCAAGAGACCCAGTACTTC | CASSLADRDQETQYF
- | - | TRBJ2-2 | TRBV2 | TGTGCCAGCAGTGGTCGAATTCTAAACACCGGGGAGCTGTTTTTT | CASSGRILNTGELFF
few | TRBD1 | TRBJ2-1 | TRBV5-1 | TGCGCCAGCAGCTTGGGGCCGCAGGGGGTATCCTACAATGAGCAGTTCTTC | CASSLGPQGVSYNEQFF
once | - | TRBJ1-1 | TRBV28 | TGTGCCAGCAGTTTAATTATGACGGCCGTCAACACTGAAGCTTTCTTT | CASSLIMTAVNTEAFF
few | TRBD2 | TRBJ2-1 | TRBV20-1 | TGCAGGGTATTTCTAGCGGGAGGGCCCAATGAGCAGTTCTTC | CRVFLAGGPNEQFF
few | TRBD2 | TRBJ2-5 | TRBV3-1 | TGTGCCAGCAGCCAAGATCCTAGCGGGGGCCAAGAGACCCAGTACTTC | CASSQDPSGGQETQYF
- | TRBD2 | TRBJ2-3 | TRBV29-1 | TGCAGCGTTGAAGGGGGGGGTAGCGGGAGAGTTGGTACGCAGTATTTT | CSVEGGGSGRVGTQYF
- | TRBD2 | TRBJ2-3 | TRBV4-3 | TGCGCCAGCTCCAGGGGGCTAGCGGGAGCAGGGTGGGGCACAGATACGCAGTATTTT | CASSRGLAGAGWGTDTQYF
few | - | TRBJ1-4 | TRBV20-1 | TGCAGTGCCTGCCACAGCGCTAATGAAAAACTGTTTTTT | CSACHSANEKLFF
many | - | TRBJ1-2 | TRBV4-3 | TGCGCCAGCAGCCAAGATGCCGGCAGGGCCAACTATGGCTACACCTTC | CASSQDAGRANYGYTF
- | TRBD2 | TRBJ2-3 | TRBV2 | TGTGCCAGCAGTGTATCGGGGAGGGGCACAGATACGCAGTATTTT | CASSVSGRGTDTQYF
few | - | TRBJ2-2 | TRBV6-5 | TGTGCCAGCAGTTACCGGGGGCATATCGGGGAGCTGTTTTTT | CASSYRGHIGELFF
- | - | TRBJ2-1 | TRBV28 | TGTGCCAGCAGTTTGGCTGTGCGGGACAAGCAGTTCTTC | CASSLAVRDKQFF
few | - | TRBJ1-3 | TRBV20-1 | TGCAGTGCCCGGGCCCTTTCTGGAAACACCATATATTTT | CSARALSGNTIYF
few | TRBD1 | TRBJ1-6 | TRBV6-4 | TGTGCCAGCAGCTCGACAGGGCTGGGGAATTCACCCCTCCACTTT | CASSSTGLGNSPLHF
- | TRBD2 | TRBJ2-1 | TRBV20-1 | TGCAGTGCTAGAGGGGGCGGGAGGGCCGATGAGCAGTTCTTC | CSARGGGRADEQFF
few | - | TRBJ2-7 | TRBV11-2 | TGTGCCAGCAGCTTAGATCAAAAGATCTCCTACGAGCAGTACTTC | CASSLDQKISYEQYF
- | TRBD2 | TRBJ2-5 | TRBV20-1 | TGCAGTGCTGAGGGGAGGACTAGCGGGGACCAAGAGACCCAGTACTTC | CSAEGRTSGDQETQYF
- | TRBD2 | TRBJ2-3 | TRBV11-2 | TGTGCCAGCAGCTTTAGGGTAGCGGGGGAGGATACGCAGTATTTT | CASSFRVAGEDTQYF
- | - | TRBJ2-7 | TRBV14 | TGTGCCAGCAGCCAAGTGTCAGGGCACTACGAGCAGTACTTC | CASSQVSGHYEQYF
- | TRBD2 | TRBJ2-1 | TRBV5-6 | TGTGCCAGCATCCAGCCTGGTGGGACTAGGGACAATGAGCAGTTCTTC | CASIQPGGTRDNEQFF
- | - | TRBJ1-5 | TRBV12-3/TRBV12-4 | TGTGCCAGCAGTTTAGTGCAGGGACTCAAACAGCCCCAGCATTTT | CASSLVQGLKQPQHF
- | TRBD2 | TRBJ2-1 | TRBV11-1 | TGTGCCAGCAGTACCGGGACTAGCGGGATCCATGAGCAGTTCTTC | CASSTGTSGIHEQFF
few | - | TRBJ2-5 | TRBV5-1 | TGCGCCAGCAGCCTACAGGGAGATCAAGAGACCCAGTACTTC | CASSLQGDQETQYF
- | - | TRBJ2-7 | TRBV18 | TGTGCCAGCTCACCTCTTAGGAACTCCTACGAGCAGTACTTC | CASSPLRNSYEQYF
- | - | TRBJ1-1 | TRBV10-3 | TGTGCCTCTCAGAGGGACATGAACACTGAAGCTTTCTTT | CASQRDMNTEAFF
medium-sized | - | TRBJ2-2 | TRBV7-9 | TGTGCCAGCAGCAAACTTAACACCGGGGAGCTGTTTTTT | CASSKLNTGELFF
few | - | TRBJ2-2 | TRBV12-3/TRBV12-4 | TGTGCCAGCAGTGCCAGGGAAATCGCAACCGGGGAGCTGTTTTTT | CASSAREIATGELFF
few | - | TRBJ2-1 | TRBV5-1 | TGCGCCAGCAGCTGGACCGGACGGATTTCCTACAATGAGCAGTTCTTC | CASSWTGRISYNEQFF
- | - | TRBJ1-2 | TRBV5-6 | TGTGCCAGCAGCTTGGGCCAGGTTCAGACCAGGATCTATGGCTACACCTTC | CASSLGQVQTRIYGYTF
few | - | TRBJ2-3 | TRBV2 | TGTGCCAGCAAACCGGGGGACACAGATACGCAGTATTTT | CASKPGDTDTQYF
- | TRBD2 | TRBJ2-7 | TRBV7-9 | TGTGCCAGCAGAACTCTAGCGGGAGTTACCTACGAGCAGTACTTC | CASRTLAGVTYEQYF
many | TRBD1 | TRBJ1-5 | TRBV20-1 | TGCAGTGCTAAACAGGGGACCAATCAGCCCCAGCATTTT | CSAKQGTNQPQHF
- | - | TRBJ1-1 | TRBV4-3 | TGCGCCAGCAGCCAGGGGGTGAGGACTGAAGCTTTCTTT | CASSQGVRTEAFF
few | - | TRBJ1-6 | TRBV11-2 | TGTGCCAGCAGCTTACGTATCGGGGTCTCACCCCTCCACTTT | CASSLRIGVSPLHF
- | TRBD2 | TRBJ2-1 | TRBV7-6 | TGTGCCAGCAGCTTAACAAGTCCGGGACTAGCGAGCAATGAGCAGTTCTTC | CASSLTSPGLASNEQFF
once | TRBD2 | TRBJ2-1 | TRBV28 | TGTGCCAGCAGTTTATCGGGACTAGCGGGGGGGTCCGTTCCCAATGAGCAGTTCTTC | CASSLSGLAGGSVPNEQFF
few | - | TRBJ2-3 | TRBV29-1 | TGCAGCGTCCCAGGGATTCGCCCAGATACGCAGTATTTT | CSVPGIRPDTQYF
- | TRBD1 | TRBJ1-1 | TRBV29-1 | TGCAGCGTTGCGAAGACAGGGGGCAACACTGAAGCTTTCTTT | CSVAKTGGNTEAFF
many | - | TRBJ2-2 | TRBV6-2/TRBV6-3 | TGTGCCAGCAGTTACTCGTCCGGACAATTAAACACCGGGGAGCTGTTTTTT | CASSYSSGQLNTGELFF
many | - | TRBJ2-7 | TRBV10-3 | TGTGCCGCGGGTACTCCGGGCCGTAGTTATGAGCAGTACTTC | CAAGTPGRSYEQYF
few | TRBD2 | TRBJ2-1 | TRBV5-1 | TGCGCCAGCACCCTGGTGGGGGGGAATGAGCAGTTCTTC | CASTLVGGNEQFF
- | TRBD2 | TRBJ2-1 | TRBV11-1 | TGTGCCAGCAGCTTAGCTAGCGGGGGGGCAAGCCCCTACAATGAGCAGTTCTTC | CASSLASGGASPYNEQFF
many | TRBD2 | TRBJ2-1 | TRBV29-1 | TGCAGCGTCGCCGGGACTAGCGTCTCCTACAATGAGCAGTTCTTC | CSVAGTSVSYNEQFF
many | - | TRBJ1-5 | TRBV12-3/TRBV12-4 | TGTGCCAGCACCTCGGGTCAGGGGAATCAGCCCCAGCATTTT | CASTSGQGNQPQHF
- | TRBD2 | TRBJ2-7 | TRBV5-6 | TGTGCCAGCAGCTTGGAGGTAGCGGGAGACACCTACGAGCAGTACTTC | CASSLEVAGDTYEQYF
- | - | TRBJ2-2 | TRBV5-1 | TGCGCCAGCAGCGCCGGGCCCCCCGGGGAGCTGTTTTTT | CASSAGPPGELFF